The TCR beta chain under discussion was sequenced for a study of blood T cell repertoires in COVID-19. Sequencing was performed with immunoSEQ multiplex PCR; in TCRdb, only in-frame clones are kept and a portion is missing. The table shows about 360,000 clones, with around nine tenths occurring only once. This TCR derives from a human donor in a cohort sampled during active COVID-19. The sequencing input was peripheral blood.

The CDR3, as DNA: TGTGCCAGCAGTTTGGTAGCCGAGCAGTACTTC. It codes for CASSLVAEQYF. This sequence joins TRBV28 and TRBJ2-7; D remains unclear. The CDR3 consists of 11 residues. V lost 3 bases and J lost 6, with 6 bases in between. Germline values: CDR1 MDHEN, CDR2 SYDVKM.